This T cell receptor (beta chain) was found in a study of blood T cells in healthy people across ages. A J-beta primer mix and a sample-barcoded 5' primer were used in a second PCR of about 7 to 11 cycles. Carrying 12 random nucleotides, a template-switch adaptor labeled each individual cDNA molecule. TCRdb re-analysed the 5' RACE reads in MiXCR, keeping a single row per CDR3 protein. This table has just over 1 million distinct CDR3 sequences, around 45% appearing once. Germline CDR1 reads DFQATT; CDR2 reads SNEGSKA (reference sequence). The CDR3 length is 11 residues. Deletions cut 0 bases from V and 10 bases from J, with 10 bases between.

The V gene is TRBV20-1, the J gene TRBJ2-7; the D gene is possibly TRBD1 (5 bases). The sequenced material came from blood. The TCR was taken from an older woman in good health. The CDR3 sequence: CSARDSQVQYF. CDR3 nucleotide sequence: TGCAGTGCTAGAGATTCACAGGTTCAGTACTTC.